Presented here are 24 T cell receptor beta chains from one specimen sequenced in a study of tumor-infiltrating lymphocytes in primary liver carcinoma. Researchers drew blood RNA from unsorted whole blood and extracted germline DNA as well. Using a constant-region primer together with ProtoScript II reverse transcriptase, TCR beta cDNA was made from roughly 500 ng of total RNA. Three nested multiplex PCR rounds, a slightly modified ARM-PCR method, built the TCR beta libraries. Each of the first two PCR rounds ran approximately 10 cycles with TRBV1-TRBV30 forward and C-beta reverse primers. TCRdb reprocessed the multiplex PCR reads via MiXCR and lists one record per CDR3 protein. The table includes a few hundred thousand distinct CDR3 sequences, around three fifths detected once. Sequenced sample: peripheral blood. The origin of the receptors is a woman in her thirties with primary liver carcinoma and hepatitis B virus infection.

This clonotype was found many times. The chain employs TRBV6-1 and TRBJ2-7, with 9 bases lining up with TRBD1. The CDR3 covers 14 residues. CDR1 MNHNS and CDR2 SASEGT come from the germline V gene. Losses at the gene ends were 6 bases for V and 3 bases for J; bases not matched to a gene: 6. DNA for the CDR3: TGTGCCAGCAGCCTTGACAGGGGGTTCTACGAGCAGTACTTC. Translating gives CASSLDRGFYEQYF.

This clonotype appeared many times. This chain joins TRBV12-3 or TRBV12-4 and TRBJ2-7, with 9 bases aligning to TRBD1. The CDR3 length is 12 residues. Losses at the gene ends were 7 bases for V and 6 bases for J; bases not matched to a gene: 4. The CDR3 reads CASTPTGGEQYF. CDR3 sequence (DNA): TGTGCCAGCACCCCGACAGGGGGCGAGCAGTACTTC.

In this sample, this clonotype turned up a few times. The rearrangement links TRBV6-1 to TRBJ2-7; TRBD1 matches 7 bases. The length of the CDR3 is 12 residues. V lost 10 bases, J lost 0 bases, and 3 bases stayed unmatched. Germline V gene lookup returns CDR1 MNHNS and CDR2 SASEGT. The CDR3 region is CATGQASYEQYF. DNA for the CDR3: TGTGCCACTGGACAGGCCTCCTACGAGCAGTACTTC.

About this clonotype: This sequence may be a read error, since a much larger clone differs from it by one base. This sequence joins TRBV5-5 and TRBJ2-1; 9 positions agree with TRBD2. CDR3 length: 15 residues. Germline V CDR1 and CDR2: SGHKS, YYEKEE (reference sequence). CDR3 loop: CANSLGREGQYEQFF. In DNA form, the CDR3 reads TGTGCCAACAGCTTGGGGCGGGAGGGGCAGTATGAGCAGTTCTTC. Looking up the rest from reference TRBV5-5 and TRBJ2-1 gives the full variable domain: DAGVTQSPTHLIKTRGQQVTLRCSPISGHKSVSWYQQVLGQGPQFIFQYYEKEERGRGNFPDRFSARQFPNYSSELNVNALLLGDSALYLCANSLGREGQYEQFFGPGTRLTVL.

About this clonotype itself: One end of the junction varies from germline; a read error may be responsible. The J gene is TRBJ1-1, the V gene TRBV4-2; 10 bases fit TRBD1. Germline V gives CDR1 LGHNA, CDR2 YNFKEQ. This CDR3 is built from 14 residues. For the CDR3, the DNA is TGTGTCAGCAGCCAAGACAGGGGGCGCGGAGAAGCTTTCTTT. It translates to CVSSQDRGRGEAFF.

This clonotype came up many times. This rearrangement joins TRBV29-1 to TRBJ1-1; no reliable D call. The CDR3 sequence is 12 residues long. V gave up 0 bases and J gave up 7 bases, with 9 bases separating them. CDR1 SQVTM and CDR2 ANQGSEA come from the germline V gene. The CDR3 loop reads CSVEERRSEAFF. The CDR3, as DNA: TGCAGCGTTGAAGAGAGGCGGAGTGAAGCTTTCTTT.

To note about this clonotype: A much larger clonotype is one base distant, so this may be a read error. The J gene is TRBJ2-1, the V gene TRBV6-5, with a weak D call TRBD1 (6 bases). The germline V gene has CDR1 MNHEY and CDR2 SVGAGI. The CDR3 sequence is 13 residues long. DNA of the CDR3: TGTGCCAGCAGTTACTCAAGGGGGAATGAGAAGTTCTTC. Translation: CASSYSRGNEKFF.

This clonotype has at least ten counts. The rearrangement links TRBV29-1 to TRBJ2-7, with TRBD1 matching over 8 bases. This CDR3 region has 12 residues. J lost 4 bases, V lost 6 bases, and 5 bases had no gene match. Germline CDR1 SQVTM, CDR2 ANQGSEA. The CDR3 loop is CSVNRGNYEQYF. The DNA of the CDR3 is TGCAGCGTGAACAGGGGGAATTACGAGCAGTACTTC.

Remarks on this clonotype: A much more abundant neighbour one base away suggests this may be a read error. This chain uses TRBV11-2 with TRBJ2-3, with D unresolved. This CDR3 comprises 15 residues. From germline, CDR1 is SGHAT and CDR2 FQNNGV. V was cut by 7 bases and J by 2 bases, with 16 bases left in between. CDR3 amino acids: CASNLLPGFTDTQYF. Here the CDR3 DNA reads TGTGCCAGCAACCTCCTTCCGGGTTTCACAGATACGCAGTATTTT. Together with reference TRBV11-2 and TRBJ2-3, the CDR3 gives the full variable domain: EAGVAQSPRYKIIEKRQSVAFWCNPISGHATLYWYQQILGQGPKLLIQFQNNGVVDDSQLPKDRFSAERLKGVDSTLKIQPAKLEDSAVYLCASNLLPGFTDTQYFGPGTRLTVL.

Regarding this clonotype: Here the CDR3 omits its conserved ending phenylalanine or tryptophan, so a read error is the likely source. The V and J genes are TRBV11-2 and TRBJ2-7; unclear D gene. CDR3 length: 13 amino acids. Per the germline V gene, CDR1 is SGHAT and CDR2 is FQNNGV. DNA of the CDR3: TGCGCCAGCAGCTTAGGGTTTTCATACGAGCAGTACTCC. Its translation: CASSLGFSYEQYS.

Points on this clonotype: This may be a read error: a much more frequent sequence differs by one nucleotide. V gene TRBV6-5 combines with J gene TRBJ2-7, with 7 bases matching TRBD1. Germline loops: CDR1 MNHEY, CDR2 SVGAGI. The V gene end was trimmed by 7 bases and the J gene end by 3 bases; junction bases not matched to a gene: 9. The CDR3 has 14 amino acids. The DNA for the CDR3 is TGTGCCAGCACTTTCAGACAGGGTAGCTACGAGCAGTACTTC. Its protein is CASTFRQGSYEQYF.

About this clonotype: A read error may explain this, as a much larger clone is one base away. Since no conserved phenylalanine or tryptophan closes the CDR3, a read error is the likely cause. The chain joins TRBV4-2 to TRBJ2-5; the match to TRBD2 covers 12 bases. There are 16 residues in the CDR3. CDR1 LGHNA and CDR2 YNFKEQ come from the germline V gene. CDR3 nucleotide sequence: TGTGCCAGCAGCAAAGAACTAGCGGGAGGTTGGCAGACCCAGTACTTA. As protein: CASSKELAGGWQTQYL.

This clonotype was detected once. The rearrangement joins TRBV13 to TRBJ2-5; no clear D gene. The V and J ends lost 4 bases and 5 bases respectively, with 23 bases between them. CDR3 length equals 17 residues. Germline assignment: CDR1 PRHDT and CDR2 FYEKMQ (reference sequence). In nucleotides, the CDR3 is TGTGCCAGCAGCTCCCCGGCTATTGGCGATTACGGGGAGACCCAGTACTTC. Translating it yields CASSSPAIGDYGETQYF.

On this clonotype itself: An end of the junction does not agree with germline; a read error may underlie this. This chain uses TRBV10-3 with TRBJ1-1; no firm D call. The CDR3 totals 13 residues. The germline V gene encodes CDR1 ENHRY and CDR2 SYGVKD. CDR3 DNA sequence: TGTGCCATCAAGGCCCAGCTGAACGCTGAAGCTTTTTTT. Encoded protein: CAIKAQLNAEAFF.

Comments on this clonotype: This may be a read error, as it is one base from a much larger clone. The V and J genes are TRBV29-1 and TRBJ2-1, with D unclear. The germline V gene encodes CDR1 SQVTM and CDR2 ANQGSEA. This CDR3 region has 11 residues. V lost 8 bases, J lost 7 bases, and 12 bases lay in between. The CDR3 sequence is CSFQTLNEQFF. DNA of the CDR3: TGCAGCTTTCAGACTCTAAATGAGCAGTTCTTC.

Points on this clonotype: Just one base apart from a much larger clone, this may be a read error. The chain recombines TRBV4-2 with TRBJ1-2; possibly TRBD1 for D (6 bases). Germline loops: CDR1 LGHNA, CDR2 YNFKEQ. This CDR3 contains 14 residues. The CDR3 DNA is TGTGCCAGCAGCCAAGCGATGGGGGCGCGGGGCTACATCTTC. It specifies CASSQAMGARGYIF.

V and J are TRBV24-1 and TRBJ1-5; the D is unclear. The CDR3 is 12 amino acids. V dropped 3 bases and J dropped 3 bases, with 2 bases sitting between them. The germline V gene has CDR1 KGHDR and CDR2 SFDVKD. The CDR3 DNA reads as TGTGCCACCAGTGATCCCAATCAGCCCCAGCATTTT. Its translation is CATSDPNQPQHF.

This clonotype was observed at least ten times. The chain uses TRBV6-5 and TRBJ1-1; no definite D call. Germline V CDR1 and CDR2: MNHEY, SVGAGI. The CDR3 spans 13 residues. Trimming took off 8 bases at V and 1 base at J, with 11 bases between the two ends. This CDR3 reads CASGIGWNTEAFF. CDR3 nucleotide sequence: TGTGCCAGCGGAATAGGATGGAACACTGAAGCTTTCTTT.

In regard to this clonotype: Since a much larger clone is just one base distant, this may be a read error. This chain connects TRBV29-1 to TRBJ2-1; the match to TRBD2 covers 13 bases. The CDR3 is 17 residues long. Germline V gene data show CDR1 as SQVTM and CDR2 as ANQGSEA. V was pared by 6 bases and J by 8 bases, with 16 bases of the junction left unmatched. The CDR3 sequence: CSVRGLAGTHGTDEQFF. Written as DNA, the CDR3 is TGCAGCGTAAGGGGACTAGCGGGAACCCATGGTACCGATGAGCAGTTCTTC.

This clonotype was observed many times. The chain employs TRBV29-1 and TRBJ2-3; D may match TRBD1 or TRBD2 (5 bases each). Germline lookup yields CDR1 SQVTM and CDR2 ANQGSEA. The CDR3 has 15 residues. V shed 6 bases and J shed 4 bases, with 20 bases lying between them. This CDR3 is CSVIPGASGADTQYF. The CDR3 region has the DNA TGCAGCGTCATTCCCGGGGCCTCTGGCGCAGATACGCAGTATTTT.

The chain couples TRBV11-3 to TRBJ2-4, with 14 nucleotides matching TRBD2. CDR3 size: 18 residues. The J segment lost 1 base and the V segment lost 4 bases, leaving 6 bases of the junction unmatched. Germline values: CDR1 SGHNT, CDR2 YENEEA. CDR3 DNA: TGTGCCAGCAGCTCGGGACTAGCGGGAGAGGAGGCCAAAAACATTCAGTACTTC. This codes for CASSSGLAGEEAKNIQYF.

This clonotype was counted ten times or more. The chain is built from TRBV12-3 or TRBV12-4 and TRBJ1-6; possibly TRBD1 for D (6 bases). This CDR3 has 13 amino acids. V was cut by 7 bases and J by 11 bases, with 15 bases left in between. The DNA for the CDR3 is TGTGCCAGCACTGCGGGGGGCAAAACACCCCTCCACTTT. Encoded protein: CASTAGGKTPLHF.

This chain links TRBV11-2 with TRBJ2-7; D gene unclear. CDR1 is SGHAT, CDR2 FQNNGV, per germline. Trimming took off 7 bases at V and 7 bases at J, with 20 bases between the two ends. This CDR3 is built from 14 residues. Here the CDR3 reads CASNWDASYKEQYF. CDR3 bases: TGTGCCAGCAACTGGGATGCGTCCTACAAAGAGCAGTACTTC.

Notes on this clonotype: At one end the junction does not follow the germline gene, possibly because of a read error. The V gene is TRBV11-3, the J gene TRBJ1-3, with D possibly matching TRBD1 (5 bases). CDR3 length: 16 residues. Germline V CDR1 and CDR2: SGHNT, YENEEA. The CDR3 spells CTSSSRTRDPGDTIYF. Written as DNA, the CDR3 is TGTACCAGCAGCTCCCGAACCCGGGACCCTGGAGACACCATATATTTT.